The 29 T cell receptor beta chains below come from one sample, sequenced in a study of blood T cell repertoires in COVID-19. Measured with immunoSEQ multiplex PCR; TCRdb has only the in-frame clones, and not every one. The table includes 200,000 to 250,000 clones, 83% detected once. The sample comprised PBMCs or T cells enriched from blood (not recorded which). These receptor sequences come from a middle-aged woman who had been exposed to COVID-19.

J is TRBJ2-7 and V is TRBV30; D possibly corresponds to TRBD2 (5 bases). Germline CDR1 is GTSNPN and CDR2 is SVGIG (reference sequence). The V and J ends lost 1 base and 0 bases respectively, with 16 bases between them. The CDR3 is made up of 16 amino acids. CDR3 sequence: CAWSDFEGLSSYEQYF. The CDR3, as DNA: TGTGCCTGGAGTGATTTCGAGGGCCTGAGCTCCTACGAGCAGTACTTC.

V is TRBV28 and J is TRBJ1-4; no firm D call. CDR1 and CDR2 from the germline V gene are MDHEN and SYDVKM. The CDR3 length is 13 residues. V shed 5 bases and J shed 6 bases, with 10 bases lying between them. Written as DNA, the CDR3 is TGTGCCAGCAGTCTCGGGTATGATGAAAAACTGTTTTTT. Its protein product is CASSLGYDEKLFF.

This rearrangement joins TRBV7-6 to TRBJ1-4, with 9 positions matching TRBD1. The germline V gene has CDR1 SGHVS and CDR2 FNYEAQ. The CDR3 runs to 21 residues. V lost 0 bases and J lost 7; bases outside the gene matches: 21. The CDR3 region is CASSLAFRDRRLGQGSEKLFF. The CDR3 DNA follows: TGTGCCAGCAGCTTAGCTTTTCGGGATCGCCGTTTGGGACAGGGAAGTGAAAAACTGTTTTTT.

The CDR3 bases are TGTGCCAGCAGTGAAGTCCGGTTTCCGAGCTCCTATAATTCACCCCTCCACTTT. This sequence encodes CASSEVRFPSSYNSPLHF. The genes are TRBV6-1 and TRBJ1-6; D remains unclear. This CDR3 contains 18 residues. V lost 1 base and J 0 bases, leaving 13 bases between the germline ends. Germline CDR1 and CDR2: MNHNS and SASEGT.

The rearrangement links TRBV7-2 to TRBJ1-2, with 7 bases that match TRBD1. Losses at the gene ends were 5 bases for V and 8 bases for J; bases not matched to a gene: 8. The CDR3 is 13 residues long. The germline V gene has CDR1 SGHTA and CDR2 FQGNSA. This CDR3 reads CASSPSGGGGYTF. The CDR3 bases are TGTGCCAGCAGCCCCTCAGGGGGAGGAGGCTACACCTTC.

The rearrangement joins TRBV2 to TRBJ1-6, with 9 bases aligning to TRBD1. After removal of 7 bases from V and 7 bases from J, the junction contained 14 bases not matched to a gene. The CDR3 has 17 residues. The germline V gene has CDR1 SNHLY and CDR2 FYNNEI. In DNA form, the CDR3 reads TGTGCCAGCACCCGCCACCCACAGGGGGCAGGAAATTCACCCCTCCACTTT. It specifies CASTRHPQGAGNSPLHF.

J is TRBJ1-1 and V is TRBV5-5; D call uncertain. The germline gives CDR1 SGHKS, CDR2 YYEKEE (reference sequence). The CDR3 consists of 12 residues. V was trimmed by 4 bases and J by 9 bases, leaving 13 bases between them. CDR3 DNA: TGTGCCAGCAGCCGGAGAGACCGGCAAGCTTTCTTT. Translation: CASSRRDRQAFF.

This sequence joins TRBV9 and TRBJ2-7, with a possible D match to TRBD2 (5 bases). The V end lost 4 bases, the J end lost 1 base, and 12 bases lay between the germline ends. This CDR3 is built from 14 residues. Per germline, CDR1 SGDLS and CDR2 YYNGEE. CDR3 loop: CASSPGRDSYEQYF. The CDR3 coding sequence is TGTGCCAGCAGCCCAGGACGGGATTCCTACGAGCAGTACTTC.

This clone was observed a single time. The rearrangement joins TRBV4-3 to TRBJ1-2; 7 bases align to TRBD1. V dropped 3 bases and J dropped 6; count of bases not matched to a gene: 10. The CDR3 runs to 15 residues. Germline loops: CDR1 LGHNA, CDR2 YSLEER. The CDR3 loop is CASSQALDRWNGYTF. The CDR3 DNA reads TGCGCCAGCAGCCAGGCTCTGGACAGGTGGAATGGCTACACCTTC.

The chain joins TRBV5-6 to TRBJ2-7; 7 nucleotides line up with TRBD1. Trimming at V came to 4 bases and at J to 1 base, leaving 5 bases not matched to a gene. The germline V gene encodes CDR1 SGHDT and CDR2 YYEEEE. The CDR3 consists of 14 residues. The DNA of the CDR3 is TGTGCCAGCAGCAAGGGACAGCCATCCTACGAGCAGTACTTC. Amino acids: CASSKGQPSYEQYF.

The chain links TRBV7-8 to TRBJ1-2; D gene ambiguous. V was trimmed by 1 base and J by 2 bases, leaving 14 bases between them. Germline V gene lookup returns CDR1 SGHVS and CDR2 FQNEAQ. The CDR3 covers 16 residues. The CDR3 DNA follows: TGTGCCAGCAGCTTAGGAACTGTAGACATCAACTATGGCTACACCTTC. Protein product: CASSLGTVDINYGYTF.

The genes are TRBV19 and TRBJ1-1; no reliable D call. The ends were cut back, 1 base at V and 4 bases at J, with 13 bases in the middle. Germline assignment: CDR1 LNHDA and CDR2 SQIVND (reference sequence). This CDR3 has 15 residues. CDR3 sequence reads: CASSIVGGRGTEAFF. In nucleotides, the CDR3 is TGTGCCAGTAGTATAGTTGGAGGGCGTGGCACTGAAGCTTTCTTT. The full variable domain, its missing parts supplied by reference TRBV19 and TRBJ1-1, is DGGITQSPKYLFRKEGQNVTLSCEQNLNHDAMYWYRQDPGQGLRLIYYSQIVNDFQKGDIAEGYSVSREKKESFPLTVTSAQKNPTAFYLCASSIVGGRGTEAFFGQGTRLTVV.

This chain connects TRBV28 to TRBJ1-4; D perhaps matches TRBD1 (6 bases). Per germline, CDR1 MDHEN and CDR2 SYDVKM. CDR3 length: 15 amino acids. Deletions cut 6 bases from V and 5 bases from J, with 16 bases between. The CDR3 coding sequence is TGTGCCAGCAGCCCACAAGGGGGGGGCAATGAAAAACTGTTTTTT. Its protein is CASSPQGGGNEKLFF.

This clone has just one count. The rearrangement links TRBV6-2 or TRBV6-3 to TRBJ2-5; 8 bases fit TRBD1. The CDR3 is 15 amino acids. Germline V gene lookup returns CDR1 MNHEY and CDR2 SVGEGT. V lost 5 bases and J lost 2; bases outside the gene matches: 7. CDR3 nucleotides: TGTGCCAGCAGTGATGCCGGGACAGGACAAGAGACCCAGTACTTC. Protein sequence: CASSDAGTGQETQYF.

The V call is TRBV12-5, the J call TRBJ2-2, with TRBD1 matching 10 bases. Germline CDR1 is LGHNT and CDR2 is FRNRAP. The V and J ends lost 5 bases and 6 bases, in that order; junction bases with no gene match: 6. The CDR3 loop spans 15 amino acids. CDR3 in DNA: TGTGCTAGTGGTGAAGGAGACAGGGGGCCCGGGGAGCTGTTTTTT. Its translation is CASGEGDRGPGELFF.

This clone was recorded a few times. The chain couples TRBV3-1 (or the pseudogene TRBV3-2) to TRBJ1-5, with D possibly TRBD1 on 6 matching bases. This CDR3 has 12 amino acids. V lost 3 bases, J lost 9 bases, and 9 bases lay in between. Per the germline V gene, CDR1 is LGHDT and CDR2 is YNNKEL (reference sequence). The CDR3 sequence is CASSHSGAPQHF. In nucleotides, the CDR3 is TGTGCCAGCAGCCATTCAGGGGCGCCCCAGCATTTT.

This chain's CDR3 is CASSLDDRVGYTF. The CDR3 region has the DNA TGTGCCAGCAGCTTGGACGACAGGGTCGGCTACACCTTC. The rearrangement uses TRBV5-5 and TRBJ1-2, with 7 bases fitting TRBD1. The germline CDR1 and CDR2 sequences are SGHKS and YYEKEE (reference sequence). The length of the CDR3 is 13 residues. Germline trimming cut 0 bases from V and 8 bases from J; bases unmatched to any gene: 4.

This sequence joins TRBV7-3 and TRBJ2-1, with 7 positions matching TRBD1. With V trimmed by 4 bases and J by 4 bases, 7 bases remained unmatched. The germline V gene encodes CDR1 SGHTA and CDR2 FQGTGA. The CDR3 loop spans 15 amino acids. CDR3 DNA: TGTGCCAGCAGCTCGACAGGGACAGTTTACAATGAGCAGTTCTTC. Protein sequence: CASSSTGTVYNEQFF.

V usage is TRBV9 and J usage is TRBJ1-3, with D uncertain. Trimming removed 0 bases from V and 0 bases from J, with 10 bases in between. Germline V CDR1 and CDR2: SGDLS, YYNGEE. This CDR3 is 16 amino acids long. CDR3 amino acids: CASSVAWALSGNTIYF. For the CDR3, the DNA is TGTGCCAGCAGCGTAGCTTGGGCGCTCTCTGGAAACACCATATATTTT.

This clone has just one count. The J gene is TRBJ1-6, the V gene TRBV28, with TRBD1 identical over 7 bases. This CDR3 has 13 amino acids. The V and J ends lost 6 bases and 15 bases, in that order; junction bases with no gene match: 11. Germline V lookup: CDR1 MDHEN, CDR2 SYDVKM. The CDR3 sequence is CASRPNRGGDLHF. In nucleotides, the CDR3 is TGTGCCAGCAGACCTAACAGGGGAGGAGACCTCCACTTT.

This sequence joins TRBV7-9 and TRBJ2-2, with a possible D match to TRBD2 (5 bases). The CDR3 has 18 residues. V lost 5 bases, J lost 0 bases, and 19 bases lay in between. Germline V gene sequence: CDR1 SEHNR, CDR2 FQNEAQ (reference sequence). CDR3 bases: TGTGCCAGCAGCGCCTCCCGAGGCGGAGGATCGAACACCGGGGAGCTGTTTTTT. Protein sequence: CASSASRGGGSNTGELFF.

This clone was seen a single time. The chain couples TRBV10-3 to TRBJ2-3; 15 nucleotides agree with TRBD2. Losses at the gene ends were 6 bases for V and 0 bases for J; bases not matched to a gene: 4. Germline values: CDR1 ENHRY, CDR2 SYGVKD. The CDR3 sequence is 17 residues long. The DNA of the CDR3 is TGTGCCATCAGCCCGGGACTAGCGGGGGGAAGCACAGATACGCAGTATTTT. Its translation: CAISPGLAGGSTDTQYF.

Only one count was recorded for this clone. The chain couples TRBV5-4 to TRBJ2-1; 8 nucleotides line up with TRBD2. The CDR3 covers 16 residues. Germline CDR1 is SGHNT and CDR2 is YYREEE (reference sequence). The V gene end was trimmed by 3 bases and the J gene end by 1 base; junction bases not matched to a gene: 6. The DNA for the CDR3 is TGTGCCAGCAGCTCGGGGACTAGTAGGTCCTACAATGAGCAGTTCTTC. Translated, it gives CASSSGTSRSYNEQFF. The entire variable domain, with the rest obtained from reference TRBV5-4 and TRBJ2-1, is as follows: ETGVTQSPTHLIKTRGQQVTLRCSSQSGHNTVSWYQQALGQGPQFIFQYYREEENGRGNFPPRFSGLQFPNYSSELNVNALELDDSALYLCASSSGTSRSYNEQFFGPGTRLTVL.

The V call is TRBV11-2, the J call TRBJ1-5; D gene unclear. CDR1 and CDR2 from the germline V gene are SGHAT and FQNNGV. CDR3 length: 16 amino acids. The germline V and J ends were trimmed by 1 base and 4 bases, with 14 bases remaining between them. CDR3 in amino acids: CASSLVWAGGNQPQHF. The CDR3 region has the DNA TGTGCCAGCAGCTTAGTATGGGCGGGCGGGAATCAGCCCCAGCATTTT.

This clone has more than one count but fewer than ten. The junction shows a germline mismatch at one end, possibly a read error. This rearrangement joins TRBV7-7 to TRBJ2-2; TRBD1 agrees at 8 bases. Germline CDR1 is SSHAT and CDR2 is FNYEAQ (reference sequence). The CDR3 covers 16 residues. CDR3 coding DNA: TGTGCTAGCAGCTTAGGAGGGACAGGACAGACCGGGGAGCTGTTTTTT. It specifies CASSLGGTGQTGELFF.

V gene TRBV30 combines with J gene TRBJ2-2; D uncertain. This CDR3 spans 12 amino acids. Germline CDR1 reads GTSNPN; CDR2 reads SVGIG (reference sequence). Trimming took 4 bases from V and 4 from J, leaving 7 bases between them. The CDR3 here is CAWNGGTGELFF. CDR3 DNA sequence: TGTGCCTGGAACGGTGGCACCGGGGAGCTGTTTTTT.

The chain carries TRBV3-1 (or the pseudogene TRBV3-2) and TRBJ2-2, with D maybe TRBD1 (6 bases). This CDR3 comprises 14 residues. V lost 3 bases to trimming and J lost 7 bases, with 12 bases between them. Germline CDR1 LGHDT, CDR2 YNNKEL (reference sequence). The CDR3 DNA reads as TGTGCCAGCAGCCAGGGGGCGCAGAGCGGGGAGCTGTTTTTT. This sequence encodes CASSQGAQSGELFF.

The chain combines TRBV11-2 with TRBJ2-5; D is unclear. Germline assignment: CDR1 SGHAT and CDR2 FQNNGV. Trimming removed 2 bases from V and 1 base from J, with 8 bases in between. The CDR3 has 14 amino acids. CDR3 nucleotides: TGTGCCAGCAGCTTATTTCCTAGCCAAGAGACCCAGTACTTC. Protein: CASSLFPSQETQYF.

The chain combines TRBV5-5 with TRBJ2-7; D may be TRBD2 (5 bases). In germline, CDR1 is SGHKS, CDR2 YYEKEE (reference sequence). The CDR3 is 11 amino acids. V lost 4 bases and J 4 bases, leaving 6 bases between the germline ends. The chain's CDR3 is CASSLAYEQYF. The DNA for the CDR3 is TGTGCCAGCAGCCTAGCTTACGAGCAGTACTTC.